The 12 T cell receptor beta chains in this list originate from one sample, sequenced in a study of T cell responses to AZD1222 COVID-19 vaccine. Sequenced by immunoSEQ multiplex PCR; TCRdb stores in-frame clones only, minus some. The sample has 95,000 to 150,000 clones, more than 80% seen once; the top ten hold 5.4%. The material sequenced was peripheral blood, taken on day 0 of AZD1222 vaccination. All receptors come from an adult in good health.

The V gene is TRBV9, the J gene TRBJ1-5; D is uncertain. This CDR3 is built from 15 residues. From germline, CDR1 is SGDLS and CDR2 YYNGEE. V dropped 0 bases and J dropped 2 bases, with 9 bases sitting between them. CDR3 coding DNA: TGTGCCAGCAGCGTAGCGGGGAATCGCAATCAGCCCCAGCATTTT. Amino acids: CASSVAGNRNQPQHF. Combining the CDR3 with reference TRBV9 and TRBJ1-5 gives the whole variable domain DSGVTQTPKHLITATGQRVTLRCSPRSGDLSVYWYQQSLDQGLQFLIQYYNGEERAKGNILERFSAQQFPDLHSELNLSSLELGDSALYFCASSVAGNRNQPQHFGDGTRLSIL.

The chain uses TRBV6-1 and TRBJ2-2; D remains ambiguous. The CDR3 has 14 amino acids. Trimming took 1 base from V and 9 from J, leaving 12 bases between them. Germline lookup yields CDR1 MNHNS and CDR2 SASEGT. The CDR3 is CASSEVGEGRELFF. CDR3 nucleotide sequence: TGTGCCAGCAGTGAAGTTGGGGAAGGCCGGGAGCTGTTTTTT.

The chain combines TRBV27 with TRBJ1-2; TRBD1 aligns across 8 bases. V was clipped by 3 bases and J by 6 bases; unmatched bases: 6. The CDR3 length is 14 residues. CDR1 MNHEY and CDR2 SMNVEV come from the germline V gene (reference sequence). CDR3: CASSFRDRGHGYTF. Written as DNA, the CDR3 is TGTGCCAGCAGTTTCCGTGACAGGGGCCATGGCTACACCTTC.

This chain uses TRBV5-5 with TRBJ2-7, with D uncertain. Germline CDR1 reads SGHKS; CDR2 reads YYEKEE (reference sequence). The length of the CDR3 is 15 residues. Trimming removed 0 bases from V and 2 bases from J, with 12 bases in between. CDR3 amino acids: CASSLVPGETYEQYF. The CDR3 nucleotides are TGTGCCAGCAGCTTGGTTCCGGGCGAAACCTACGAGCAGTACTTC.

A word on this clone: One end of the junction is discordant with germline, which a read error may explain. The CDR3, as DNA: TGTGCCAGCAGCGAAGATTCGACAGTTCTCTATGGCTACACCTTC. It yields the protein CASSEDSTVLYGYTF. The chain links TRBV2 to TRBJ1-2; the D gene is possibly TRBD1 (5 bases). CDR1 and CDR2 (germline): SNHLY, FYNNEI. The CDR3 consists of 15 residues.

CDR3 in amino acids: CASSLARNGKLFF. The CDR3 coding sequence is TGTGCCAGCAGCTTAGCCCGGAACGGAAAACTGTTTTTT. This chain connects TRBV7-8 to TRBJ1-4; no clear D gene. CDR3 length: 13 amino acids. Germline V gives CDR1 SGHVS, CDR2 FQNEAQ. Trimming removed 0 bases at V and 10 bases at J, with 9 bases between.

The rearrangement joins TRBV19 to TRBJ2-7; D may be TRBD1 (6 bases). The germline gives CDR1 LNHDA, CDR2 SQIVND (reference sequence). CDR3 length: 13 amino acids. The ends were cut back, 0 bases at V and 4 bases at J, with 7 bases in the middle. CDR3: CASSIEGGYEQYF. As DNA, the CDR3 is TGTGCCAGTAGTATAGAAGGGGGATACGAGCAGTACTTC.

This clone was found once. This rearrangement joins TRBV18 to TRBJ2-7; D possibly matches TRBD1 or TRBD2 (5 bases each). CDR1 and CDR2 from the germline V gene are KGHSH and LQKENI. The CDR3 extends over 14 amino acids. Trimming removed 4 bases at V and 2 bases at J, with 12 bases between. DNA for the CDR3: TGTGCCAGCTCACGACCCACGGGGCCCTACGAGCAGTACTTC. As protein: CASSRPTGPYEQYF.

This CDR3 reads CASSRGQGRTDTQYF. CDR3 sequence (DNA): TGTGCCAGTAGCCGGGGACAGGGGCGCACAGATACGCAGTATTTT. The chain joins TRBV19 to TRBJ2-3, with TRBD1 matching over 10 bases. Unmatched junction bases numbered 4, after V lost 6 bases and J lost 1 base. The CDR3 spans 15 residues. Germline CDR1 LNHDA, CDR2 SQIVND (reference sequence).

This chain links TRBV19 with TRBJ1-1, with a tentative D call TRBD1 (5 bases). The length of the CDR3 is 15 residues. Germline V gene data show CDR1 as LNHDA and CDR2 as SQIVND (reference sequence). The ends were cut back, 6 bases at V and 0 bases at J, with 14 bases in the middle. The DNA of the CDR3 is TGTGCCAGTAGGCGAACGGGGGTTATGAACACTGAAGCTTTCTTT. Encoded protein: CASRRTGVMNTEAFF.

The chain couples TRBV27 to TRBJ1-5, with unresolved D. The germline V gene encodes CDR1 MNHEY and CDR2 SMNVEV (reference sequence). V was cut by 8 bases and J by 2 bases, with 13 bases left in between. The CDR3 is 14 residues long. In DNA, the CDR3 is TGTGCCAGCGGTCCCTTTTATGGCAATCAGCCCCAGCATTTT. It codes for CASGPFYGNQPQHF.

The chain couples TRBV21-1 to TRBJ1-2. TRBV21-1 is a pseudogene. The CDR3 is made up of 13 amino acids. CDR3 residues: CASSERRSYGYTF. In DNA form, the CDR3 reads TGTGCCAGCAGCGAAAGGAGAAGCTATGGCTACACCTTC.